This T cell receptor (beta chain) was retrieved from a study of T cell responses to AZD1222 COVID-19 vaccine. The repertoire was sequenced with immunoSEQ multiplex PCR; TCRdb's copy has only in-frame clones and lacks some. This repertoire shows 130,000 or so clones, approximately 93% found once; its top ten account for less than 0.95%. V lost 2 bases and J 7 bases, leaving 18 bases between the germline ends. CDR3 length: 17 amino acids. The germline V gene encodes CDR1 MNHEY and CDR2 SVGEGT. The source material was peripheral blood, sampled on day 0 of MenACWY control vaccination. The receptor's source is an adult in good health. The rearrangement links TRBV6-2 or TRBV6-3 to TRBJ1-6; no reliable D call. In nucleotides, the CDR3 is TGTGCCAGCAGTTACCCCCGTACGGGGAGGGAAAATTCACCCCTCCACTTT. This encodes CASSYPRTGRENSPLHF.